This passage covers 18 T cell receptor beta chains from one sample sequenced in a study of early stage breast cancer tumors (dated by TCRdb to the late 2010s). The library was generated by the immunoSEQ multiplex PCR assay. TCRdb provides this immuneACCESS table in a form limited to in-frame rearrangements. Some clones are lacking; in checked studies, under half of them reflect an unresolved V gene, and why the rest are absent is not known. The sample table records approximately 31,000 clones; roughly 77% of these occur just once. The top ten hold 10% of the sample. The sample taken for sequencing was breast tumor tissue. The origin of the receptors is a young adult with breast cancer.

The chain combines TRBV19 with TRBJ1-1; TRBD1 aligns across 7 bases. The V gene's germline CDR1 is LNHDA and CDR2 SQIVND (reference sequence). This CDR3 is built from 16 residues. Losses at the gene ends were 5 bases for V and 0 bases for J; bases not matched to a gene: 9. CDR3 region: CASSSLTGTMNTEAFF. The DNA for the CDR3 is TGTGCCAGTAGTTCGTTGACAGGGACCATGAACACTGAAGCTTTCTTT.

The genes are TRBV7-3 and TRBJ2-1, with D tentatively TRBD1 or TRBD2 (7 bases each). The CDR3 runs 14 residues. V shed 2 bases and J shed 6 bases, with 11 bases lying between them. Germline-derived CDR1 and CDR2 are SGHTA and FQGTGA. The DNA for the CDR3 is TGTGCCAGCAGCTTATCAGGGGGGGGCAATGAGCAGTTCTTC. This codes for CASSLSGGGNEQFF.

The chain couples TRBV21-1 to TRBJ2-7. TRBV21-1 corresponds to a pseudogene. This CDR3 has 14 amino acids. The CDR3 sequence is CASSKAGTSYEQYF. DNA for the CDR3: TGTGCCAGCAGCAAAGCGGGGACCTCCTACGAGCAGTACTTC.

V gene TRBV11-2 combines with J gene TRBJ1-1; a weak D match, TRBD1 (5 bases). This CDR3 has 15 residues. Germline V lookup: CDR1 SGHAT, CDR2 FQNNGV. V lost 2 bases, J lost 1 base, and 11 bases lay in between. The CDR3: CASSLFGGANTEAFF. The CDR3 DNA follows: TGTGCCAGCAGCTTATTCGGAGGGGCGAACACTGAAGCTTTCTTT.

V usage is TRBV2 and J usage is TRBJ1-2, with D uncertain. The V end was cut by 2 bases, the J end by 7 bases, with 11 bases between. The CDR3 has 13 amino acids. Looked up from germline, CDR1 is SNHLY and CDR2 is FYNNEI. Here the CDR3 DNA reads TGTGCCAGCAGTGAATTTGGGGTTGCTGGCTACACCTTC. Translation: CASSEFGVAGYTF.

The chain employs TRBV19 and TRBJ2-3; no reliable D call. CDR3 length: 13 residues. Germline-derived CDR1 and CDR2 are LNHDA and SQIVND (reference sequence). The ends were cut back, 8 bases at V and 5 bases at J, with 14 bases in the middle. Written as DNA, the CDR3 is TGTGCCAGTTCCCCTAGTTTAGTAGATACGCAGTATTTT. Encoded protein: CASSPSLVDTQYF.

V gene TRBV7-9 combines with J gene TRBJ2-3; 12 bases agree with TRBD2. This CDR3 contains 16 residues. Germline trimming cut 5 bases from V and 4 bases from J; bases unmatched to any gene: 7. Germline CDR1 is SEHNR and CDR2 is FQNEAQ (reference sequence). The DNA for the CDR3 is TGTGCCAGCAGCCGTCCCCTAGCGGGAGGGGCAGATACGCAGTATTTT. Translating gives CASSRPLAGGADTQYF.

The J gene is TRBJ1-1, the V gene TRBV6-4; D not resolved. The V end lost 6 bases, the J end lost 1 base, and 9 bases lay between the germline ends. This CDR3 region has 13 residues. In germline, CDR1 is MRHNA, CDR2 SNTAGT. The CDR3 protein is CASSAEENTEAFF. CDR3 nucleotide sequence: TGTGCCAGCAGCGCGGAGGAGAACACTGAAGCTTTCTTT.

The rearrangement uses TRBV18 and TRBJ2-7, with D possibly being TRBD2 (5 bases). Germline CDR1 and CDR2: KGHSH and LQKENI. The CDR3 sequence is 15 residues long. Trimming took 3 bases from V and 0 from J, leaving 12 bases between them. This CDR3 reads CASSPLAASSYEQYF. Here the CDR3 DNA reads TGTGCCAGCTCACCCCTAGCAGCCAGCTCCTACGAGCAGTACTTC.

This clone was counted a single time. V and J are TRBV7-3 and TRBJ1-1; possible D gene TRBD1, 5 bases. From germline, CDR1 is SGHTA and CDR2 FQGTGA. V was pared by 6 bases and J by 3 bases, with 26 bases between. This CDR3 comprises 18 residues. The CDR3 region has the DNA TGTGCCAGCAGTCTGCACGGAGGCGGGGGTTCACTAGACACTGAAGCTTTCTTT. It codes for CASSLHGGGGSLDTEAFF.

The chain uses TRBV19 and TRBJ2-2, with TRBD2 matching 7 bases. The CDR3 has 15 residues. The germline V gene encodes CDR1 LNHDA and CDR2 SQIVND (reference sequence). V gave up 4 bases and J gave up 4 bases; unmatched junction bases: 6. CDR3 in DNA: TGTGCCAGTAGTAGCGGACTAGGTAGCACCGGGGAGCTGTTTTTT. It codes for CASSSGLGSTGELFF.

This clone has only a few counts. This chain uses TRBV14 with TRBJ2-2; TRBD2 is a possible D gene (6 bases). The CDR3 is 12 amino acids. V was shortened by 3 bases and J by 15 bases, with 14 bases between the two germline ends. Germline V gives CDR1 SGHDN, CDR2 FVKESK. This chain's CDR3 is CASSHQWGGVFF. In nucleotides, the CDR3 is TGTGCCAGCAGCCACCAGTGGGGAGGTGTGTTTTTT. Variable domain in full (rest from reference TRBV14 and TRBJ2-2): EAGVTQFPSHSVIEKGQTVTLRCDPISGHDNLYWYRRVMGKEIKFLLHFVKESKQDESGMPNNRFLAERTGGTYSTLKVQPAELEDSGVYFCASSHQWGGVFFGEGSRLTVL.

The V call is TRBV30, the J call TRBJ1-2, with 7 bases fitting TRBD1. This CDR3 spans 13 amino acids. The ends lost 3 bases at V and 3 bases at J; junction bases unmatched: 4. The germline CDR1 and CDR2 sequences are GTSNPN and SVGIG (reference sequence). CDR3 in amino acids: CAWSSGQHYGYTF. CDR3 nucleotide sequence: TGTGCCTGGAGCTCGGGACAGCACTATGGCTACACCTTC. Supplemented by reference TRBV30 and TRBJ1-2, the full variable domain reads SQTIHQWPATLVQPVGSPLSLECTVEGTSNPNLYWYRQAAGRGLQLLFYSVGIGQISSEVPQNLSASRPQDRQFILSSKKLLLSDSGFYLCAWSSGQHYGYTFGSGTRLTVV.

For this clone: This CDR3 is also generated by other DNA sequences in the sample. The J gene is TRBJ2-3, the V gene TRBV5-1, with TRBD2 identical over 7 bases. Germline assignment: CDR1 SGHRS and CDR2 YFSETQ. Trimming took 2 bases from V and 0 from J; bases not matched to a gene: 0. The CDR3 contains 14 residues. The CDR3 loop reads CASSLAGSTDTQYF. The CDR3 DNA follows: TGCGCCAGCAGCTTAGCGGGGAGCACAGATACGCAGTATTTT.

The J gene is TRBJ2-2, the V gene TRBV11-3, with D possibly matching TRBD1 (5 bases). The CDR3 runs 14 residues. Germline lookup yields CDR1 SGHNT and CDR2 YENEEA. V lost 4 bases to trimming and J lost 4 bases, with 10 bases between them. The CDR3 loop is CASSWGQATGELFF. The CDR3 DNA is TGTGCCAGCAGCTGGGGCCAGGCCACCGGGGAGCTGTTTTTT.

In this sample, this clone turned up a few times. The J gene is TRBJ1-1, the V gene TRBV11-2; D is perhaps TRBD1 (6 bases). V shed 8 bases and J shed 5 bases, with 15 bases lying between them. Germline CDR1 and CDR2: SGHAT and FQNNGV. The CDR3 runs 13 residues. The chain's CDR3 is CASLSPGATEAFF. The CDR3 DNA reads TGTGCCAGCCTCAGCCCAGGGGCGACTGAAGCTTTCTTT.

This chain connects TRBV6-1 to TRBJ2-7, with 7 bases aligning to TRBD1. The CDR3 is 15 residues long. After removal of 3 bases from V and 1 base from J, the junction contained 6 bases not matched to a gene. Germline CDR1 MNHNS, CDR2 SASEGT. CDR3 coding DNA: TGTGCCAGCAGTGATCTTCAGGGGGAGTCCTACGAGCAGTACTTC. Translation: CASSDLQGESYEQYF.

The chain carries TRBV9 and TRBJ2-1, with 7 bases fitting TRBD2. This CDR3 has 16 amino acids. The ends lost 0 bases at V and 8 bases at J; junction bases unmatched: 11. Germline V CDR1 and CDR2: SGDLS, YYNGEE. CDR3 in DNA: TGTGCCAGCAGCGTAGTGGGAGGGAGTGCGACCGATGAGCAGTTCTTC. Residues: CASSVVGGSATDEQFF. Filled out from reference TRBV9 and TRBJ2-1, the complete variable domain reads DSGVTQTPKHLITATGQRVTLRCSPRSGDLSVYWYQQSLDQGLQFLIQYYNGEERAKGNILERFSAQQFPDLHSELNLSSLELGDSALYFCASSVVGGSATDEQFFGPGTRLTVL.